Below are 27 T cell receptor beta chains sequenced from a single sample in a study of beta chain features in type 1 diabetes (dated 2018 in TCRdb). Libraries were built with the immunoSEQ multiplex PCR assay. All of the isolated RNA was reverse transcribed with the High Capacity cDNA Reverse Transcription Kit, so expressed TCRB transcripts were sequenced. The table comes from immuneACCESS by way of TCRdb, which keeps in-frame sequences with V and J called. Part of the clones is missing from these tables; in studies checked, under half for an unresolved V gene and the rest for unknown reasons. The sample has about 320,000 clones on record, 14% of them singletons. The ten largest clonotypes hold roughly 7% of the sample. Material for sequencing was central memory CD4+ T cells from blood. The receptors were gathered from a man between 25 and 39 years old in good health.

The rearrangement links TRBV27 to TRBJ2-3; D may be TRBD1 or TRBD2 (6 bases each). The germline V gene has CDR1 MNHEY and CDR2 SMNVEV (reference sequence). The CDR3 is 15 amino acids. V shed 6 bases and J shed 4 bases, with 17 bases lying between them. CDR3 DNA sequence: TGTGCCAGCAGCCGACTTGGGGGGCGCGCAGATACGCAGTATTTT. Translating gives CASSRLGGRADTQYF.

The chain is built from TRBV7-9 and TRBJ2-7, with a possible D match to TRBD2 (6 bases). The CDR3 totals 16 residues. The V end lost 3 bases, the J end lost 2 bases, and 17 bases lay between the germline ends. Germline CDR1 is SEHNR and CDR2 is FQNEAQ (reference sequence). For the CDR3, the DNA is TGTGCCAGCAGCTTCTATCGGGGGTCGAGCCCCTACGAGCAGTACTTC. Amino acids: CASSFYRGSSPYEQYF.

This clone appeared a few times. The chain carries TRBV5-1 and TRBJ2-2; D possibly corresponds to TRBD2 (5 bases). Trimming stripped 0 bases from V and 5 bases from J, with 11 bases between. There are 15 residues in the CDR3. The germline CDR1 and CDR2 sequences are SGHRS and YFSETQ. CDR3 sequence: CASSLGEMGTGELFF. The CDR3 region has the DNA TGCGCCAGCAGCTTGGGGGAGATGGGGACCGGGGAGCTGTTTTTT.

In its sample, this clone was seen a few times. This chain uses TRBV5-1 with TRBJ2-5; D gene unclear. Germline V gives CDR1 SGHRS, CDR2 YFSETQ. The V gene lost 0 bases and the J gene lost 5 bases, with 8 bases spanning the gap. The CDR3 covers 13 residues. This CDR3 is CASSLVSRETQYF. In DNA, the CDR3 is TGCGCCAGCAGCTTGGTCTCCCGGGAGACCCAGTACTTC.

This clone was observed a handful of times. This chain links TRBV2 with TRBJ2-1; 7 nucleotides agree with TRBD2. CDR3 size: 15 residues. Trimming removed 3 bases from V and 5 bases from J; junction bases left unmatched: 7. Germline assignment: CDR1 SNHLY and CDR2 FYNNEI. CDR3 in amino acids: CASSESDAGDNEQFF. Here the CDR3 DNA reads TGTGCCAGCAGTGAGAGTGATGCGGGAGACAATGAGCAGTTCTTC.

J is TRBJ1-2 and V is TRBV7-2; maybe TRBD1 (5 bases). This CDR3 is 14 amino acids long. Trimming shortened V by 6 bases and J by 8 bases, and 19 bases separated the two germline ends. Germline V lookup: CDR1 SGHTA, CDR2 FQGNSA. The CDR3 is CASRGRRTRGGYTF. CDR3 bases: TGTGCCAGCAGGGGGCGTCGTACCCGGGGAGGCTACACCTTC.

This clone was picked up a small number of times. CDR3 sequence reads: CASSLGTGTQGYTF. The CDR3 bases are TGTGCCAGCAGTTTAGGGACAGGGACGCAAGGCTACACCTTC. V and J are TRBV27 and TRBJ1-2; TRBD1 agrees at 9 bases. Germline-derived CDR1 and CDR2 are MNHEY and SMNVEV (reference sequence). The CDR3 has 14 residues. V lost 2 bases and J lost 8; bases outside the gene matches: 6.

This clone was counted between two and nine times. The V gene is TRBV7-2, the J gene TRBJ2-7; 8 positions agree with TRBD2. The germline V gene has CDR1 SGHTA and CDR2 FQGNSA. V lost 5 bases, J lost 1 base, and 1 base stayed unmatched. The CDR3 contains 13 residues. The CDR3 DNA is TGTGCCAGCAGCACTAGCGGATCCTACGAGCAGTACTTC. Its translation is CASSTSGSYEQYF.

A few counts support this clone. The rearrangement links TRBV27 to TRBJ2-2; 7 nucleotides line up with TRBD1. The CDR3 totals 13 residues. J gave up 7 bases and V 5 bases, and 4 bases lay outside the gene matches. Germline V gene lookup returns CDR1 MNHEY and CDR2 SMNVEV (reference sequence). CDR3 sequence reads: CASSDRVNGELFF. In nucleotides, the CDR3 is TGTGCCAGCAGTGACAGGGTTAACGGGGAGCTGTTTTTT.

V and J are TRBV7-9 and TRBJ2-3; the match to TRBD2 covers 9 bases. CDR1 is SEHNR, CDR2 FQNEAQ, per germline (reference sequence). The CDR3 contains 15 residues. After removal of 5 bases from V and 3 bases from J, the junction contained 6 bases not matched to a gene. CDR3 in amino acids: CASSIPSGTTDTQYF. DNA for the CDR3: TGTGCCAGCAGCATTCCTAGCGGGACGACAGATACGCAGTATTTT.

This clone was recorded a few times. This sequence joins TRBV4-2 and TRBJ2-4; D possibly matches TRBD1 or TRBD2 (5 bases each). Deletions cut 4 bases from V and 6 bases from J, with 19 bases between. CDR3 length: 16 residues. The germline gives CDR1 LGHNA, CDR2 YNFKEQ. CDR3 nucleotide sequence: TGTGCCAGCAGCCCGCCCCCGGGGACGGTGAGAAACATTCAGTACTTC. Its translation: CASSPPPGTVRNIQYF.

Here the CDR3 reads CAWSHGVETQYF. The CDR3, as DNA: TGTGCCTGGAGCCACGGGGTAGAGACCCAGTACTTC. V usage is TRBV30 and J usage is TRBJ2-5; a weak D match, TRBD2 (5 bases). Germline CDR1 GTSNPN, CDR2 SVGIG (reference sequence). This CDR3 is built from 12 residues. With 3 bases removed from V and 4 bases from J, the gap between germline ends came to 9 bases.

This chain joins TRBV6-1 and TRBJ1-5, with D possibly being TRBD1 (5 bases). The CDR3 length is 15 residues. Germline V CDR1 and CDR2: MNHNS, SASEGT. V lost 7 bases and J 3 bases, leaving 16 bases between the germline ends. The CDR3 here is CASTQGVRPNQPQHF. Written as DNA, the CDR3 is TGTGCCAGCACCCAAGGGGTACGCCCCAATCAGCCCCAGCATTTT.

In this sample, this clone turned up many times. This chain links TRBV29-1 with TRBJ2-2, with D possibly TRBD2 on 6 matching bases. In germline, CDR1 is SQVTM, CDR2 ANQGSEA. This CDR3 comprises 16 residues. V was clipped by 4 bases and J by 3 bases, with 18 bases between them. This CDR3 is CSVGTKRADDTGELFF. The CDR3 DNA sequence: TGCAGCGTTGGGACTAAGCGGGCGGATGACACCGGGGAGCTGTTTTTT.

This sequence joins TRBV7-9 and TRBJ2-5; 8 positions agree with TRBD2. The length of the CDR3 is 16 residues. Germline lookup yields CDR1 SEHNR and CDR2 FQNEAQ (reference sequence). J was trimmed by 2 bases and V by 3 bases; bases with no gene match: 8. This chain's CDR3 is CASSFDGRGGQETQYF. The CDR3 bases are TGTGCCAGCAGCTTTGATGGACGCGGGGGGCAAGAGACCCAGTACTTC.

To note about this clone: The sample contains more than one DNA sequence encoding this CDR3. The genes are TRBV5-8 and TRBJ2-5, with D unresolved. Germline V gene data show CDR1 as SGHTS and CDR2 as YDEGEE. Between the trimmed V and J ends, which lost 0 bases and 4 bases, there was a span of 1 base. The CDR3 has 11 amino acids. The chain's CDR3 is CASSLVETQYF. The CDR3 bases are TGTGCCAGCAGCTTGGTAGAGACCCAGTACTTC.

This clone was picked up a small number of times. The chain has TRBV7-9 and TRBJ2-6; no reliable D call. This CDR3 has 16 residues. V was shortened by 1 base and J by 3 bases, with 10 bases between the two germline ends. CDR1 and CDR2 (germline): SEHNR, FQNEAQ (reference sequence). This CDR3 is CASSLEVDSGANVLTF. The CDR3 nucleotides read TGTGCCAGCAGCTTAGAAGTGGATAGTGGGGCCAACGTCCTGACTTTC.

This clone has only a few counts. The rearrangement links TRBV7-2 to TRBJ1-2, with D unresolved. The CDR3 length is 14 residues. The ends were cut back, 4 bases at V and 5 bases at J, with 14 bases in the middle. CDR1 and CDR2 (germline): SGHTA, FQGNSA. For the CDR3, the DNA is TGTGCCAGCAGCTCCTTGGATAGAAAGTATGGCTACACCTTC. Translated: CASSSLDRKYGYTF. The full variable domain, in which reference TRBV7-2 and TRBJ1-2 provide the parts outside the CDR3, is GAGVSQSPSNKVTEKGKDVELRCDPISGHTALYWYRQSLGQGLEFLIYFQGNSAPDKSGLPSDRFSAERTGGSVSTLTIQRTQQEDSAVYLCASSSLDRKYGYTFGSGTRLTVV.

This clone was seen a single time. The chain carries TRBV2 and TRBJ1-1, with D maybe TRBD1 (5 bases). Germline values: CDR1 SNHLY, CDR2 FYNNEI. The V gene lost 8 bases and the J gene lost 7 bases, with 8 bases spanning the gap. The CDR3 has 10 amino acids. CDR3 in amino acids: CASGQGEAFF. The CDR3 nucleotides are TGTGCCAGCGGCCAGGGTGAAGCTTTCTTT.

This chain connects TRBV28 to TRBJ2-7; D gene ambiguous. Germline V gives CDR1 MDHEN, CDR2 SYDVKM. The ends were cut back, 2 bases at V and 5 bases at J, with 13 bases in the middle. This CDR3 comprises 14 residues. In nucleotides, the CDR3 is TGTGCCAGCAGTTTAGGCGGCGGCCTTAACGAGCAGTACGTC. This sequence encodes CASSLGGGLNEQYV.

The chain joins TRBV7-9 to TRBJ1-2; the D gene is possibly TRBD1 (5 bases). CDR1 SEHNR and CDR2 FQNEAQ come from the germline V gene (reference sequence). The V end lost 2 bases, the J end lost 7 bases, and 11 bases lay between the germline ends. This CDR3 region has 13 residues. In DNA form, the CDR3 reads TGTGCCAGCAGCTTACTGTCAGGGTCTGGCTACACCTTC. Protein sequence: CASSLLSGSGYTF.

V gene TRBV27 combines with J gene TRBJ1-2, with TRBD1 matching 10 bases. With 6 bases clipped from V and 2 bases from J, the junction kept 0 bases outside the gene matches. Looked up from germline, CDR1 is MNHEY and CDR2 is SMNVEV (reference sequence). There are 13 residues in the CDR3. The chain's CDR3 is CASRDRGNYGYTF. CDR3 coding DNA: TGTGCCAGCAGGGACAGGGGGAACTATGGCTACACCTTC.

This chain uses TRBV6-5 with TRBJ2-7, with 7 bases identical to TRBD2. The CDR3 totals 13 residues. The germline V gene encodes CDR1 MNHEY and CDR2 SVGAGI. Trimming at V came to 7 bases and at J to 3 bases, leaving 6 bases not matched to a gene. The CDR3 DNA sequence: TGTGCCAGCACCGGACCGGGGGGCTACGAGCAGTACGTC. Its protein is CASTGPGGYEQYV.

In its sample, this clone was seen a few times. At one end the junction does not follow the germline gene, possibly because of a read error. This chain uses TRBV7-9 with TRBJ2-2; D gene uncertain. The germline gives CDR1 SEHNR, CDR2 FQNEAQ (reference sequence). CDR3 size: 14 residues. The CDR3 nucleotides are TGTGCCAGCAGCGTAGCCGTCGGTACCGGGGAGCTGTTTTTT. Encoded protein: CASSVAVGTGELFF.

This clone occurred a few times. This chain uses TRBV4-1 with TRBJ2-3; D gene unclear. Per germline, CDR1 MGHRA and CDR2 YSYEKL. The CDR3 covers 14 residues. Trimming took off 3 bases at V and 2 bases at J, with 9 bases between the two ends. The CDR3 is CASSHPKPTDTQYF. CDR3 sequence (DNA): TGCGCCAGCAGCCACCCCAAGCCCACAGATACGCAGTATTTT.

This clone was seen a few times. The chain carries TRBV11-2 and TRBJ2-3, with D possibly being TRBD1 (5 bases). CDR3 length: 14 amino acids. V was clipped by 5 bases and J by 6 bases, with 15 bases between them. Germline values: CDR1 SGHAT, CDR2 FQNNGV. Here the CDR3 DNA reads TGTGCCAGCAGCCAGACAGAGTTCAGTGATACGCAGTATTTT. Translating gives CASSQTEFSDTQYF. Drawing the rest from reference TRBV11-2 and TRBJ2-3, the complete variable domain is EAGVAQSPRYKIIEKRQSVAFWCNPISGHATLYWYQQILGQGPKLLIQFQNNGVVDDSQLPKDRFSAERLKGVDSTLKIQPAKLEDSAVYLCASSQTEFSDTQYFGPGTRLTVL.

By sample share, this clone is medium-sized. The rearrangement links TRBV2 to TRBJ1-3; no definite D call. With 8 bases removed from V and 6 bases from J, the gap between germline ends came to 14 bases. CDR3 size: 13 residues. CDR1 is SNHLY and CDR2 is FYNNEI in the germline V gene. The CDR3 sequence is CASSRISENTIYF. Here the CDR3 DNA reads TGTGCCAGCTCCCGCATTTCAGAAAACACCATATATTTT.